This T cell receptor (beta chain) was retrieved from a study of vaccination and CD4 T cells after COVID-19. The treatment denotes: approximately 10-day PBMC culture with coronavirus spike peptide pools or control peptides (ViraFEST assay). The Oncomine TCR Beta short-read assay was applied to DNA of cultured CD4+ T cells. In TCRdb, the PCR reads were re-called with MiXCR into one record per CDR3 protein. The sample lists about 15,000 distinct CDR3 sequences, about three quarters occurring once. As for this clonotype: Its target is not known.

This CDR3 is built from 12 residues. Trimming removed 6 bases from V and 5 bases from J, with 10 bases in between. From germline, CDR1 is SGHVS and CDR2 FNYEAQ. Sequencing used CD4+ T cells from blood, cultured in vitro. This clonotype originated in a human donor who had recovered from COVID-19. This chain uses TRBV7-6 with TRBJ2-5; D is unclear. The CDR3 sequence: CASSFSWETQYF. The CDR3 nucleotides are TGTGCCAGCAGTTTTTCGTGGGAGACCCAGTACTTC.